The 23 T cell receptor beta chains below all came from one sample that was sequenced in a study of T cell changes during pregnancy in multiple sclerosis. Profiling relied on immunoSEQ multiplex PCR, and the TCRdb table lists in-frame clones only, not all of them. The sample lists around 70,000 clones; roughly 92% were seen once. The sequencing here drew on peripheral blood, taken after pregnancy. The source of these receptors is a female donor in good health, enrolled as a control in a pregnancy study.

This chain uses TRBV7-9 with TRBJ1-4; 7 bases are shared with TRBD1. The CDR3 is 15 residues long. Germline CDR1 SEHNR, CDR2 FQNEAQ (reference sequence). V was clipped by 6 bases and J by 4 bases; unmatched bases: 8. The CDR3 region is CASRKGQLLNEKLFF. CDR3 bases: TGTGCCAGCAGAAAGGGACAGCTTCTTAATGAAAAACTGTTTTTT.

The chain couples TRBV11-2 to TRBJ2-5, with D uncertain. The CDR3 totals 13 residues. Germline V gene data show CDR1 as SGHAT and CDR2 as FQNNGV. Trimming left V 7 bases short and J 4 bases short, with 13 bases between. CDR3 protein: CASIRRGGETQYF. In DNA form, the CDR3 reads TGTGCCAGCATTCGGCGTGGCGGAGAGACCCAGTACTTC.

The rearrangement uses TRBV2 and TRBJ2-7; D not resolved. The CDR3 loop spans 15 amino acids. CDR1 and CDR2 (germline): SNHLY, FYNNEI. With 2 bases removed from V and 0 bases from J, the gap between germline ends came to 11 bases. CDR3 in DNA: TGTGCCAGCAGTGAATCCAGCGCCCCCTCCTACGAGCAGTACTTC. Translated, it gives CASSESSAPSYEQYF.

The chain recombines TRBV5-6 with TRBJ2-7; D remains ambiguous. Germline loops: CDR1 SGHDT, CDR2 YYEEEE. V was shortened by 4 bases and J by 1 base, with 3 bases between the two germline ends. This CDR3 is 11 amino acids long. The chain's CDR3 is CASSPSYEQYF. The DNA for the CDR3 is TGTGCCAGCAGCCCATCCTACGAGCAGTACTTC.

The chain carries TRBV2 and TRBJ2-7; 8 bases align to TRBD2. This CDR3 region has 13 residues. J gave up 4 bases and V 8 bases, and 7 bases lay outside the gene matches. Germline V lookup: CDR1 SNHLY, CDR2 FYNNEI. For the CDR3, the DNA is TGTGCCAGCCTGGGGGAGCGGGAGTACGAGCAGTACTTC. Residues: CASLGEREYEQYF.

For the CDR3, the DNA is TGTGCCAGCAGCTTGGACCGGCGGGACAGACCCTACGAGCAGTACTTC. It translates to CASSLDRRDRPYEQYF. The V call is TRBV5-5, the J call TRBJ2-7; a weak D match, TRBD1 (7 bases). The germline V gene encodes CDR1 SGHKS and CDR2 YYEKEE (reference sequence). The CDR3 is 16 amino acids. V lost 0 bases and J 2 bases, leaving 15 bases between the germline ends.

The V and J genes are TRBV27 and TRBJ2-3, with 10 bases fitting TRBD2. The length of the CDR3 is 16 residues. With V trimmed by 4 bases and J by 1 base, 5 bases remained unmatched. Germline V lookup: CDR1 MNHEY, CDR2 SMNVEV (reference sequence). CDR3 region: CASSSLTSGGTDTQYF. In DNA form, the CDR3 reads TGTGCCAGCAGTTCCTTAACTAGCGGGGGCACAGATACGCAGTATTTT.

The chain joins TRBV4-1 to TRBJ2-3, with 9 positions matching TRBD1. This CDR3 comprises 17 residues. The junction had 9 bases not matched to a gene; V was cut back by 2 bases and J by 3 bases. The V gene's germline CDR1 is MGHRA and CDR2 YSYEKL. CDR3 nucleotide sequence: TGCGCCAGCAGCCAAATTCCACAGGGGGCAGGTACAGATACGCAGTATTTT. Protein: CASSQIPQGAGTDTQYF.

The chain recombines TRBV4-1 with TRBJ2-5, with a tentative D call TRBD1 (6 bases). Trimming left V 3 bases short and J 2 bases short, with 16 bases between. CDR3 length equals 16 residues. Per germline, CDR1 MGHRA and CDR2 YSYEKL. DNA for the CDR3: TGCGCCAGCAGCCAGGAAACGGGACACCTACAAGAGACCCAGTACTTC. Its translation: CASSQETGHLQETQYF.

This clone was found once. Compared with germline, one end of the junction differs, possibly owing to a read error. V gene TRBV7-6 combines with J gene TRBJ2-1, with unresolved D. The germline V gene has CDR1 SGHVS and CDR2 FNYEAQ. The CDR3 loop spans 15 amino acids. Written as DNA, the CDR3 is TGTGCCAGCAGCTTAGCACAGTTGTCCTCCAATGAGCAGTTCTTC. It yields the protein CASSLAQLSSNEQFF.

The rearrangement uses TRBV6-1 and TRBJ1-5, with D possibly being TRBD1 (6 bases). Germline values: CDR1 MNHNS, CDR2 SASEGT. V lost 7 bases and J 7 bases, leaving 11 bases between the germline ends. CDR3 length: 12 amino acids. CDR3: CASTTGNQPQHF. The CDR3 nucleotides read TGTGCCAGCACCACAGGGAACCAGCCCCAGCATTTT.

The table lists this clone with a few counts. The chain combines TRBV27 with TRBJ2-2; 7 bases are shared with TRBD1. J lost 1 base, V lost 0 bases, and 2 bases had no gene match. The CDR3 is 16 residues long. CDR1 and CDR2 from the germline V gene are MNHEY and SMNVEV (reference sequence). CDR3 sequence (DNA): TGTGCCAGCAGTTTATCCTGGACAGGGAACACCGGGGAGCTGTTTTTT. Translation gives CASSLSWTGNTGELFF.

This sequence joins TRBV27 and TRBJ2-3; D gene ambiguous. CDR3 length: 13 amino acids. Trimming left V 4 bases short and J 1 base short, with 6 bases between. Germline V gene sequence: CDR1 MNHEY, CDR2 SMNVEV (reference sequence). CDR3 DNA: TGTGCCAGCAGTTCTTTCGGCACAGATACGCAGTATTTT. This translates into CASSSFGTDTQYF.

The count of this clone is one. V is TRBV5-5 and J is TRBJ2-7; 11 positions agree with TRBD1. V was clipped by 4 bases and J by 3 bases; unmatched bases: 15. CDR3 size: 18 residues. The germline CDR1 and CDR2 sequences are SGHKS and YYEKEE (reference sequence). This chain's CDR3 is CASSPSWDRGFSIYEQYF. The CDR3 coding sequence is TGTGCCAGCAGCCCCTCCTGGGACAGGGGGTTCTCTATCTACGAGCAGTACTTC. Full variable domain (remainder filled in from reference TRBV5-5 and TRBJ2-7): DAGVTQSPTHLIKTRGQQVTLRCSPISGHKSVSWYQQVLGQGPQFIFQYYEKEERGRGNFPDRFSARQFPNYSSELNVNALLLGDSALYLCASSPSWDRGFSIYEQYFGPGTRLTVT.

The chain uses TRBV28 and TRBJ2-7; maybe TRBD1 (6 bases). The CDR3 contains 14 residues. The V end was cut by 5 bases, the J end by 6 bases, with 17 bases between. CDR1 and CDR2 from the germline V gene are MDHEN and SYDVKM. In DNA form, the CDR3 reads TGTGCCAGCAGTGCCAACAGGGAAGCGGCCGAGCAGTACTTC. Translated, it gives CASSANREAAEQYF.

This rearrangement joins TRBV11-1 to TRBJ2-3; D unresolved. Germline values: CDR1 SGHAT, CDR2 FQDESV (reference sequence). The CDR3 spans 14 residues. V was pared by 2 bases and J by 2 bases, with 8 bases between. The CDR3 spells CASSLTYYTDTQYF. DNA of the CDR3: TGTGCCAGCAGCTTAACATATTACACAGATACGCAGTATTTT.

The chain recombines TRBV15 with TRBJ2-5; 10 bases are shared with TRBD1. V gave up 3 bases and J gave up 2 bases; unmatched junction bases: 3. CDR3 size: 15 residues. The V gene's germline CDR1 is LNHNV and CDR2 YYDKDF (reference sequence). CDR3: CATSRDRGLQETQYF. The CDR3 nucleotides read TGTGCCACCAGCAGGGACAGGGGGTTACAAGAGACCCAGTACTTC.

The gene calls are TRBV9 and TRBJ2-4; D perhaps matches TRBD2 (7 bases). Germline loops: CDR1 SGDLS, CDR2 YYNGEE. There are 11 residues in the CDR3. Trimming stripped 7 bases from V and 8 bases from J, with 10 bases between. Here the CDR3 DNA reads TGTGCCAGCGGGAGGGGGGACATTCAGTACTTC. It translates to CASGRGDIQYF.

In nucleotides, the CDR3 is TGTGCCAGCAGCGCCCAATGGGGGCTCCGCGAAAAACTGTTTTTT. It yields the protein CASSAQWGLREKLFF. The chain recombines TRBV9 with TRBJ1-4, with D maybe TRBD1 (6 bases). CDR1 and CDR2 (germline): SGDLS, YYNGEE. This CDR3 region has 15 residues. Trimming took 3 bases from V and 8 from J, leaving 17 bases between them.

CDR3: CASSFRGRTEAFF. CDR3 DNA: TGTGCCAGCAGCTTCAGGGGGCGGACTGAAGCTTTCTTT. The chain couples TRBV13 to TRBJ1-1, with TRBD1 matching over 8 bases. The germline V gene encodes CDR1 PRHDT and CDR2 FYEKMQ (reference sequence). With 3 bases clipped from V and 5 bases from J, the junction kept 2 bases outside the gene matches. The CDR3 runs to 13 residues.

The J gene is TRBJ2-2, the V gene TRBV19; TRBD1 is a possible D gene (7 bases). CDR1 is LNHDA and CDR2 is SQIVND in the germline V gene (reference sequence). This CDR3 comprises 16 residues. Trimming removed 1 base from V and 4 bases from J, with 13 bases in between. This CDR3 reads CASSIGGGGPTGELFF. In DNA, the CDR3 is TGTGCCAGTAGTATAGGCGGAGGGGGCCCCACCGGGGAGCTGTTTTTT.

V usage is TRBV29-1 and J usage is TRBJ1-1; D possibly corresponds to TRBD1 (5 bases). Germline loops: CDR1 SQVTM, CDR2 ANQGSEA. The CDR3 contains 13 residues. Trimming left V 5 bases short and J 1 base short, with 11 bases between. The CDR3 nucleotides read TGCAGCGTTCTAAGGGGATCGAACACTGAAGCTTTCTTT. Translation gives CSVLRGSNTEAFF.

This clone appeared once. This chain links TRBV29-1 with TRBJ1-2, with D unresolved. V lost 5 bases and J lost 2, with 12 bases in between. The CDR3 consists of 13 residues. Germline values: CDR1 SQVTM, CDR2 ANQGSEA. For the CDR3, the DNA is TGCAGCGTTCGACAAGAGGGCAACTATGGCTACACCTTC. Protein: CSVRQEGNYGYTF. Drawing the rest from reference TRBV29-1 and TRBJ1-2, the complete variable domain is SAVISQKPSRDICQRGTSLTIQCQVDSQVTMMFWYRQQPGQSLTLIATANQGSEATYESGFVIDKFPISRPNLTFSTLTVSNMSPEDSSIYLCSVRQEGNYGYTFGSGTRLTVV.